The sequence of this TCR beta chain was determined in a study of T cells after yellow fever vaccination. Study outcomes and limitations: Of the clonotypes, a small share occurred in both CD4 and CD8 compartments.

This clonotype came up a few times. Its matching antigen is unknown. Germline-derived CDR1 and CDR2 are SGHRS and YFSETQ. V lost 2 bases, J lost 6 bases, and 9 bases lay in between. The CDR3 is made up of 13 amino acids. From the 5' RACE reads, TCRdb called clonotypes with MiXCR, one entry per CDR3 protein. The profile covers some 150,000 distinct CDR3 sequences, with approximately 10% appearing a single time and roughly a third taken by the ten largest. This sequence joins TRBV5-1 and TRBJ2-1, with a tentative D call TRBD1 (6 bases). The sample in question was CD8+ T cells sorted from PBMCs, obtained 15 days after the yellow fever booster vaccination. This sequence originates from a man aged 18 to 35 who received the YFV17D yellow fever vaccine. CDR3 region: CASSLQGRNEQFF. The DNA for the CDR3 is TGCGCCAGCAGCTTACAGGGCCGCAATGAGCAGTTCTTC.